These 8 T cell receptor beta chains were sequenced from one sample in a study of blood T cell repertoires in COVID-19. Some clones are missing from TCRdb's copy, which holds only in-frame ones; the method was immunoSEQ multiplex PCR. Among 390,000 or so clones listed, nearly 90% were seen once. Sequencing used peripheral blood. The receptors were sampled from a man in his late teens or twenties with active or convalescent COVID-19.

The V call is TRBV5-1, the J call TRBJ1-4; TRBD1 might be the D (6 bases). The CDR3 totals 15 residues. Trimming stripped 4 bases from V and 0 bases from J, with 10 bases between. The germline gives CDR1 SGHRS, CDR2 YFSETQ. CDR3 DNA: TGCGCCAGCAGCCACAGGGATTCAACTAATGAAAAACTGTTTTTT. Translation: CASSHRDSTNEKLFF.

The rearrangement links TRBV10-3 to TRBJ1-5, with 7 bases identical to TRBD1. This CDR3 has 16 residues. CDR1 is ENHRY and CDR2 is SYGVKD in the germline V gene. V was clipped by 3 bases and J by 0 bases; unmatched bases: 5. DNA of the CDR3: TGTGCCATCAGTGACACACAGGGGAATAGCAATCAGCCCCAGCATTTT. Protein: CAISDTQGNSNQPQHF.

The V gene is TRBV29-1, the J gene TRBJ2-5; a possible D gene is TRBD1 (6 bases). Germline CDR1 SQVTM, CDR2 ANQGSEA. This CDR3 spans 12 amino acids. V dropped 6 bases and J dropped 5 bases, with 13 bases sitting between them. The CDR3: CSVVQGRETQYF. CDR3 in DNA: TGCAGCGTCGTACAGGGTCGCGAGACCCAGTACTTC.

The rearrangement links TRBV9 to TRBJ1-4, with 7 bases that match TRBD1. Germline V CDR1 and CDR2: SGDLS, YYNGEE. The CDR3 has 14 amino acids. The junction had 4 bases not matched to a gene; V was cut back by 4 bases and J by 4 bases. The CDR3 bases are TGTGCCAGCAGCCCCGGACAGGTTAATGAAAAACTGTTTTTT. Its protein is CASSPGQVNEKLFF.

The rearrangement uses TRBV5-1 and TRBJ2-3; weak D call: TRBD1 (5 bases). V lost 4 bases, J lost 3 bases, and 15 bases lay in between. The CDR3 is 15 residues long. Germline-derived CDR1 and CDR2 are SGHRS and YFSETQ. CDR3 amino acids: CASSAQGFRTDTQYF. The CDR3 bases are TGCGCCAGCAGCGCCCAGGGATTTAGAACAGATACGCAGTATTTT. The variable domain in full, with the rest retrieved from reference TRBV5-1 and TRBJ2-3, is KAGVTQTPRYLIKTRGQQVTLSCSPISGHRSVSWYQQTPGQGLQFLFEYFSETQRNKGNFPGRFSGRQFSNSRSEMNVSTLELGDSALYLCASSAQGFRTDTQYFGPGTRLTVL.

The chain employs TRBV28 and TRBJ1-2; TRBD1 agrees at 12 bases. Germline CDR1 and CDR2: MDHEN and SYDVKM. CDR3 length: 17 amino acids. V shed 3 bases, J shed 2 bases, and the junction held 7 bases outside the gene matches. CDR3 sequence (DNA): TGTGCCAGCAGTTTGCTCCGGGACAGGGGGCACAACTATGGCTACACCTTC. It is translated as CASSLLRDRGHNYGYTF.

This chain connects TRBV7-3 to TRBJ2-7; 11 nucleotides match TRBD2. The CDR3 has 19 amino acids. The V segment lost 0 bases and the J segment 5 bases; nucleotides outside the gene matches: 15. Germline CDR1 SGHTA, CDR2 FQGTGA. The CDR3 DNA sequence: TGTGCCAGCAGCTTAACGACGAAGCCTGTAGCGGGAGGGCCTCACGAGCAGTACTTC. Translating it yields CASSLTTKPVAGGPHEQYF.

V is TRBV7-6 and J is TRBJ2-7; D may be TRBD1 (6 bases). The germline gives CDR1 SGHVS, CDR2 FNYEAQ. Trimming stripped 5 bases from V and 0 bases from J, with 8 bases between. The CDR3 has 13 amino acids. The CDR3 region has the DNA TGTGCCAGCAGCCCAGGGGTCTCCTACGAGCAGTACTTC. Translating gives CASSPGVSYEQYF.